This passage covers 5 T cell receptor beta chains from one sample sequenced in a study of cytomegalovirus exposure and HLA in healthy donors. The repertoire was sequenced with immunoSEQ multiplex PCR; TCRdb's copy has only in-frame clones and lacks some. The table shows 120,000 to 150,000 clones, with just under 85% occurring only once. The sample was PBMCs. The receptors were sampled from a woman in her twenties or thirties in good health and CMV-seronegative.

The CDR3 coding sequence is TGTGCCAGCAGTGGGGGCACAGGGATCTCAGGAGGCTACACCTTC. Translated, it gives CASSGGTGISGGYTF. V gene TRBV2 combines with J gene TRBJ1-2; TRBD1 might be the D (6 bases). The V end was cut by 4 bases, the J end by 8 bases, with 20 bases between. This CDR3 has 15 residues. The germline V gene has CDR1 SNHLY and CDR2 FYNNEI.

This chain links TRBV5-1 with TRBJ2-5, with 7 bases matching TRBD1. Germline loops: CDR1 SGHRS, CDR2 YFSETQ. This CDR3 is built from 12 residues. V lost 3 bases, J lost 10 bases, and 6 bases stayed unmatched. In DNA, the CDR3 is TGCGCCAGCAGCTATACCGGACAGGTCCAGTACTTC. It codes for CASSYTGQVQYF.

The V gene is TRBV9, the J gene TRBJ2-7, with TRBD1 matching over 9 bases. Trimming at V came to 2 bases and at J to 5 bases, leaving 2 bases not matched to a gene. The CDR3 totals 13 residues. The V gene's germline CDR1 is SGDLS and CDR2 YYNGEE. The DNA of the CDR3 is TGTGCCAGCAGCGTGGGACAGGGTGACGAGCAGTACTTC. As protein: CASSVGQGDEQYF.

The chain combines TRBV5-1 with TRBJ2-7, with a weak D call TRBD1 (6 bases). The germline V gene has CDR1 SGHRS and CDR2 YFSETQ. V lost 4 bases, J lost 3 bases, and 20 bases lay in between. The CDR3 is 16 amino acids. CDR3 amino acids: CASSAANQGFSYEQYF. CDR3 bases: TGCGCCAGCAGCGCGGCAAACCAGGGGTTTAGCTACGAGCAGTACTTC.

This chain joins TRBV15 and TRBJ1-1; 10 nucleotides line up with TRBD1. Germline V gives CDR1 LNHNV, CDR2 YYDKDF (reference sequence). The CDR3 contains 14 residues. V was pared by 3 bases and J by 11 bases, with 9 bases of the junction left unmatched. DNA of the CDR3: TGTGCCACCAGCAGCCACCGGGACAGGGGCGAGGCTTTCTTT. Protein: CATSSHRDRGEAFF.